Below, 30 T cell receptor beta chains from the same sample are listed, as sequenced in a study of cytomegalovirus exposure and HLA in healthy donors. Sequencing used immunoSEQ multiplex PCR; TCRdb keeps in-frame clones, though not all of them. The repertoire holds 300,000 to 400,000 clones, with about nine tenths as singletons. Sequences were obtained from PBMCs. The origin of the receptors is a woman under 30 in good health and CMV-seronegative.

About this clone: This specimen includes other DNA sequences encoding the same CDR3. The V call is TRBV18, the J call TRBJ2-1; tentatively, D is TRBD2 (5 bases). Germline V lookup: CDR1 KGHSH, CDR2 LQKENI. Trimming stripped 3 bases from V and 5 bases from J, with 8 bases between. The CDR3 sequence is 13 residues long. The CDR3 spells CASSPGVHNEQFF. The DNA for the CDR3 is TGTGCCAGCTCACCGGGAGTCCACAATGAGCAGTTCTTC.

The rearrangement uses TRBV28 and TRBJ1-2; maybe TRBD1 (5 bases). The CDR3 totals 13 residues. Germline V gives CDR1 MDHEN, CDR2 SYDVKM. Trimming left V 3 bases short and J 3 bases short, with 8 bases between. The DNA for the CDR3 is TGTGCCAGCAGTTTGTCGACAGACTATGGCTACACCTTC. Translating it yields CASSLSTDYGYTF.

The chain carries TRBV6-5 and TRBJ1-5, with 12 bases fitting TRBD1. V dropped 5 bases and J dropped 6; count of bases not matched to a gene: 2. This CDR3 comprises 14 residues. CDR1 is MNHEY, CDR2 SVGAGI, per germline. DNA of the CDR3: TGTGCCAGCAGTGGGGACAGGGGGCTTCAGCCCCAGCATTTT. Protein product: CASSGDRGLQPQHF.

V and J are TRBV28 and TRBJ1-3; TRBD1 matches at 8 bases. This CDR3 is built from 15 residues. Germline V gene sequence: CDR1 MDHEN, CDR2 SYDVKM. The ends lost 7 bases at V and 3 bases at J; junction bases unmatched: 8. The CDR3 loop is CASTTTGVGGNTIYF. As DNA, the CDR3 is TGTGCCAGCACCACGACAGGGGTTGGTGGAAACACCATATATTTT.

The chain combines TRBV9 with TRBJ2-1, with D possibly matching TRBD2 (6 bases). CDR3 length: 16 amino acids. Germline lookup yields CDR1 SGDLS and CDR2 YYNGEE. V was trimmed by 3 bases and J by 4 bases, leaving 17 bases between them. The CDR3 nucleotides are TGTGCCAGCAGCGGGGGAGGCTTGAGGGCATACAATGAGCAGTTCTTC. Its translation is CASSGGGLRAYNEQFF.

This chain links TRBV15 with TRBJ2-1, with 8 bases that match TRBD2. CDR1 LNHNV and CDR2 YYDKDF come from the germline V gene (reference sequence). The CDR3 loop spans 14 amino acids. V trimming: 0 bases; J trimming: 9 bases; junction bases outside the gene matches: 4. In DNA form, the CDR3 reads TGTGCCACCAGCAGAGAGCGGGGGGTGGCTGAGCAGTTCTTC. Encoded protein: CATSRERGVAEQFF.

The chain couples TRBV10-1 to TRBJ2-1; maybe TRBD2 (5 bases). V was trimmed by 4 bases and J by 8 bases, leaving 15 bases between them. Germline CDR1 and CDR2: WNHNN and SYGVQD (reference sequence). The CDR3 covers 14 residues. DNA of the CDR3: TGCGCCAGCAGTGTTGAGGGAGAATGGGATGAGCAGTTCTTC. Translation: CASSVEGEWDEQFF.

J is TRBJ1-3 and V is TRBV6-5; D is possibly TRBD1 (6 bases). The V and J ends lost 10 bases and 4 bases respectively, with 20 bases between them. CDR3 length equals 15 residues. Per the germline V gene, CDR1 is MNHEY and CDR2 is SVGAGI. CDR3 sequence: CATETMGAQGNTIYF. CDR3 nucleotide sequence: TGTGCCACCGAAACCATGGGGGCGCAAGGAAACACCATATATTTT.

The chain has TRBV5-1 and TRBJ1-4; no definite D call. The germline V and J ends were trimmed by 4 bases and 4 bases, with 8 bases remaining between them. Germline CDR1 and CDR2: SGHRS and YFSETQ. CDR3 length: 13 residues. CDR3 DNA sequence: TGCGCCAGCAGCCCGGGGATTAATGAAAAACTGTTTTTT. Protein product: CASSPGINEKLFF.

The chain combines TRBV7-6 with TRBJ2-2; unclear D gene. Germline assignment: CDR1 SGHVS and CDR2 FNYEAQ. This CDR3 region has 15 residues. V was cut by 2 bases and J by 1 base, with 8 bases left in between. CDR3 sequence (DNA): TGTGCCAGCAGCTTAACGGAGCAGAACACCGGGGAGCTGTTTTTT. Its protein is CASSLTEQNTGELFF.

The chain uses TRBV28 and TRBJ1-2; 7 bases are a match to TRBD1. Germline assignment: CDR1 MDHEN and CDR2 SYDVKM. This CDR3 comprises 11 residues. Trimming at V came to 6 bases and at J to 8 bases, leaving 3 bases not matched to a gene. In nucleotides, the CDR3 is TGTGCCAGCAGGGGGGACAGCGGCTACACCTTC. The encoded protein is CASRGDSGYTF.

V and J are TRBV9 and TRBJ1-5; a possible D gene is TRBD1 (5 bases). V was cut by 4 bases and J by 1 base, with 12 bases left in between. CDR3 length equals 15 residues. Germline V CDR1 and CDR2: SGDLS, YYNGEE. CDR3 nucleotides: TGTGCCAGCAGCCCCCGCCCAGGGAGCAATCAGCCCCAGCATTTT. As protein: CASSPRPGSNQPQHF.

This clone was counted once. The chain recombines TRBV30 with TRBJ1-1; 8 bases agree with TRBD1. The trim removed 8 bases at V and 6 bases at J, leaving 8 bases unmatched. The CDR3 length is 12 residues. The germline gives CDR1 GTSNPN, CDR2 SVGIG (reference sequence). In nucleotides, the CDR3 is TGTGCCAGCCAGGGGGCGCTTGCTGAAGCTTTCTTT. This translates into CASQGALAEAFF.

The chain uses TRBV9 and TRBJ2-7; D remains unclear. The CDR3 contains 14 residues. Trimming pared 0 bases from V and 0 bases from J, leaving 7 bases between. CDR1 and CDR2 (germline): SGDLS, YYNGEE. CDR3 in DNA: TGTGCCAGCAGCGTAGAAACAGACTCCTACGAGCAGTACTTC. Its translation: CASSVETDSYEQYF.

The CDR3 DNA sequence: TGTGCCAGCAGTTACTCGAGCTCGCTGAACTATGGCTACACCTTC. It yields the protein CASSYSSSLNYGYTF. The chain recombines TRBV6-5 with TRBJ1-2; D call uncertain. V was cut by 0 bases and J by 2 bases, with 10 bases left in between. Germline V gene lookup returns CDR1 MNHEY and CDR2 SVGAGI. The CDR3 covers 15 residues.

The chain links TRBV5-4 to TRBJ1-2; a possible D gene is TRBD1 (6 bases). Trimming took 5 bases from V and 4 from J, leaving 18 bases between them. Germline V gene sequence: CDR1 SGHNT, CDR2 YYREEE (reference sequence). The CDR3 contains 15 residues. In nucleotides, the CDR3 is TGTGCCAGCAGATCAGGACAGTCGAACCTCTATGGCTACACCTTC. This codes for CASRSGQSNLYGYTF.

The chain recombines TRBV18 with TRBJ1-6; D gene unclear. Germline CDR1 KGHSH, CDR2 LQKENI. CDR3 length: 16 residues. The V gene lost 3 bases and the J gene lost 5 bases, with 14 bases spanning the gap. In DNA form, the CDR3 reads TGTGCCAGCTCACCCCGTTTGGCGGCAGATAATTCACCCCTCCACTTT. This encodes CASSPRLAADNSPLHF.

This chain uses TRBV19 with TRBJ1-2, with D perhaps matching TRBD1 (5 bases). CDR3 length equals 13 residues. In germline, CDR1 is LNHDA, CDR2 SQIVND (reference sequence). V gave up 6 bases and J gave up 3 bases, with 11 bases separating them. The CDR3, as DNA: TGTGCCAGTAGCGGCGACAGAGACTATGGCTACACCTTC. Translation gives CASSGDRDYGYTF.

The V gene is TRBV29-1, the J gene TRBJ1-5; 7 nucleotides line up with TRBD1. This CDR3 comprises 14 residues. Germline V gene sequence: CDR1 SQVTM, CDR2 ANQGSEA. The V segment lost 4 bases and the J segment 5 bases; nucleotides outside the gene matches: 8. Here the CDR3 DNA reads TGCAGCGTTGTGGAGACAGGGCTAGATCAGCCCCAGCATTTT. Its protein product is CSVVETGLDQPQHF.

Written as DNA, the CDR3 is TGTGCCAGCAGTTACGATGAGGGCGGGGGCACCATATATTTT. It translates to CASSYDEGGGTIYF. V and J are TRBV6-6 and TRBJ1-3, with D possibly TRBD1 on 5 matching bases. Germline lookup yields CDR1 MNHNY and CDR2 SVGAGI (reference sequence). With 2 bases removed from V and 9 bases from J, the gap between germline ends came to 14 bases. CDR3 length: 14 amino acids.

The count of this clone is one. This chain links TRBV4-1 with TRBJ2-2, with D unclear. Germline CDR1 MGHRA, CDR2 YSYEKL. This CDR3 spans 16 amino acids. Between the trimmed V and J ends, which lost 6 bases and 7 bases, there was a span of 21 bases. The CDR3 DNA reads TGCGCCAGCAGTCGAGGAATCACTACACGGAGCGGGGAGCTGTTTTTT. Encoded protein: CASSRGITTRSGELFF.

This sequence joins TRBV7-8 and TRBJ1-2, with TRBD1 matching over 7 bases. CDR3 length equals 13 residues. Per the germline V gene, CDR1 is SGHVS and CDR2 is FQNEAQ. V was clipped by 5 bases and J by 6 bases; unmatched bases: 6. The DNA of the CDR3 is TGTGCCAGCAGCCCCGGACAGGTTGATGGCTACACCTTC. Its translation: CASSPGQVDGYTF.

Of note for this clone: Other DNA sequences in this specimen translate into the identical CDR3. CDR3 sequence (DNA): TGTGCCAGCAGTTTATCCGGGGGGGCTTACAATGAGCAGTTCTTC. Translation gives CASSLSGGAYNEQFF. The chain combines TRBV27 with TRBJ2-1, with 8 positions matching TRBD2. The CDR3 length is 15 residues. Germline CDR1 and CDR2: MNHEY and SMNVEV (reference sequence). Unmatched junction bases numbered 2, after V lost 0 bases and J lost 4 bases.

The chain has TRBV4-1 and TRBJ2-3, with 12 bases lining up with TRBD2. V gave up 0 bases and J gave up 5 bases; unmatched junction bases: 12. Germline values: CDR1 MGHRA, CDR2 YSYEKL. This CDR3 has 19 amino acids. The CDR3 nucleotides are TGCGCCAGCAGCCAAGATCGCGGGCCTAGCGGGAGGGAGGGAGATACGCAGTATTTT. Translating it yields CASSQDRGPSGREGDTQYF.

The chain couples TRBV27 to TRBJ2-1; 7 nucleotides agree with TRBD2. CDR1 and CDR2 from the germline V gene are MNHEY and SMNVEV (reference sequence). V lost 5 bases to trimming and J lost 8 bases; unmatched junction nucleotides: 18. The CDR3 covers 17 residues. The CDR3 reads CASSPNWGPGLPYEQFF. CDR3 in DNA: TGTGCCAGCAGTCCCAATTGGGGACCGGGACTACCCTATGAGCAGTTCTTC.

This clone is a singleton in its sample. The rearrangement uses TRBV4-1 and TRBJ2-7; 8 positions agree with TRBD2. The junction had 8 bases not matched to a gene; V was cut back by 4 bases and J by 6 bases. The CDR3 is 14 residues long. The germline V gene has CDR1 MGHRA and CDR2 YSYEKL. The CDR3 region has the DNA TGCGCCAGCAGCCTACTAGCGGACCCACGCGAGCAGTACTTC. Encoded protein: CASSLLADPREQYF.

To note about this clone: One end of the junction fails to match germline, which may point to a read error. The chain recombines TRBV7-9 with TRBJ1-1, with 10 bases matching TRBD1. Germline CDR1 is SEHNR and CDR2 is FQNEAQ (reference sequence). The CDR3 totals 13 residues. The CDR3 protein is CASSFPGQGTGVF. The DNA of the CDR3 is TGTGCCAGCAGCTTTCCGGGACAGGGGACCGGGGTCTTT.

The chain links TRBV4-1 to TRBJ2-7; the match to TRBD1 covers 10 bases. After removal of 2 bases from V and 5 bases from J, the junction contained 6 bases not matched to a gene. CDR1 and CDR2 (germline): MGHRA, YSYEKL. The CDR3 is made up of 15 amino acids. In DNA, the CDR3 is TGCGCCAGCAGCCAATCCGGGACAGGGGAAGACGAGCAGTACTTC. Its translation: CASSQSGTGEDEQYF.

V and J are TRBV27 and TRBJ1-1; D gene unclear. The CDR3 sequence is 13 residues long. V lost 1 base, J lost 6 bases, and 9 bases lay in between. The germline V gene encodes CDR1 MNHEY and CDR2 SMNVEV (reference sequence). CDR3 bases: TGTGCCAGCAGTTTATTCTGGCTTGCTGAAGCTTTCTTT. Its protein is CASSLFWLAEAFF.

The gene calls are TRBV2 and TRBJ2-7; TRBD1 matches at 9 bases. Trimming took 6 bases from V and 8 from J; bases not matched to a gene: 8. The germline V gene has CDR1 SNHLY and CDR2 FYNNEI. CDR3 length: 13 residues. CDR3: CASRGTGSWKQYF. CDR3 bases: TGTGCCAGCAGAGGGACAGGGTCCTGGAAGCAGTACTTC.